The following is a TCR beta chain sequence with its context. With only one base between it and a far larger clone, this is likely a read error. CDR3 length: 14 residues. The V end lost 11 bases, the J end lost 5 bases, and 19 bases lay between the germline ends. Germline lookup yields CDR1 LNHDA and CDR2 SQIVND (reference sequence). The data were taken from a study of prognosis after radiotherapy for stage I lung cancer. Study-wide context: Newly diagnosed primary stage I lung tumors were found in 11 to 15 patients, while oligometastatic NSCLC after surgical resection of the primary tumor was found in 4 to 6.

Every patient was node-negative on CT and PET/CT and lacked prior chemotherapy, radiotherapy or other malignancies. Genomic DNA served as the source from which two-round multiplex PCR generated TCR beta CDR3 amplicons. Round-one PCR had primers specific to each TRBV and TRBJ gene. In TCRdb, the multiplex PCR reads were re-called with MiXCR into one record per CDR3 protein. In the table there are approximately 26,000 distinct CDR3 sequences, about two fifths of which are singletons. This clonotype was obtained from a donor over 45 with non-small cell lung cancer. The specimen was PBMCs, collected before or after stereotactic body radiation therapy (not recorded which). The chain joins TRBV19 to TRBJ1-5, with D possibly TRBD1 on 5 matching bases. The CDR3 nucleotides read TGTGCCTGGAGTTTCGGGATAGGGGATCAGCCCCAGCATTTT. This gives the protein CAWSFGIGDQPQHF.